The 15 T cell receptor beta chains presented below share a single source sample, sequenced in a study of HIV-infected patients and healthy controls. cDNA was made from about 510 ng RNA using alpha and beta constant primers. Separate chain-specific third strand synthesis with multiplexing indices produced the alpha and beta libraries. TCRdb independently ran MiXCR on the 5' RACE reads; one entry per CDR3 protein. The sample lists about 24,000 distinct CDR3 sequences; 8.5% were seen once. The repertoire came from unfractionated whole blood and reflected all unsorted peripheral T cells. Sequencing input: blood. Receptors were obtained from an adult in good health.

At least ten counts were recorded for this clonotype. The CDR3 nucleotides read TGTGCCAGCAGCCCCACGAGGGAGACCCAGTACTTC. Residues: CASSPTRETQYF. V usage is TRBV14 and J usage is TRBJ2-5; D is ambiguous. The V end was cut by 4 bases, the J end by 5 bases, with 8 bases between. The CDR3 runs to 12 residues. CDR1 is SGHDN and CDR2 is FVKESK in the germline V gene.

The table lists this clonotype with many counts. The chain couples TRBV6-5 to TRBJ1-6; no clear D. The V gene's germline CDR1 is MNHEY and CDR2 SVGAGI. This CDR3 has 16 amino acids. Trimming left V 8 bases short and J 0 bases short, with 14 bases between. The CDR3 DNA reads as TGTGCCAGCGGGAACCGACGGAGCTCCTATAATTCACCCCTCCACTTT. It codes for CASGNRRSSYNSPLHF.

This clonotype was counted many times. The gene calls are TRBV19 and TRBJ2-5, with 8 positions matching TRBD1. Trimming took 6 bases from V and 5 from J; bases not matched to a gene: 2. This CDR3 is 12 amino acids long. The germline CDR1 and CDR2 sequences are LNHDA and SQIVND (reference sequence). Here the CDR3 reads CASRRTGETQYF. The CDR3 nucleotides read TGTGCCAGTAGACGGACAGGGGAGACCCAGTACTTC.

This clonotype was seen many times. The chain links TRBV27 to TRBJ2-3; 7 nucleotides align to TRBD1. In germline, CDR1 is MNHEY, CDR2 SMNVEV (reference sequence). This CDR3 region has 16 residues. CDR3 sequence reads: CAAGTAPPASTDTQYF. CDR3 DNA: TGTGCAGCAGGGACAGCCCCCCCCGCTAGCACAGATACGCAGTATTTT.

This clonotype has at least ten counts. Here the CDR3 reads CATVGGGKETQYF. As DNA, the CDR3 is TGTGCCACCGTAGGGGGGGGGAAAGAGACCCAGTACTTC. This chain connects TRBV6-5 to TRBJ2-5; tentatively, D is TRBD2 (7 bases). The ends were cut back, 10 bases at V and 3 bases at J, with 15 bases in the middle. Germline V CDR1 and CDR2: MNHEY, SVGAGI. The CDR3 loop spans 13 amino acids.

Ten or more counts support this clonotype. The rearrangement uses TRBV30 and TRBJ1-4; D unclear. CDR3 length: 12 amino acids. Germline CDR1 and CDR2: GTSNPN and SVGIG (reference sequence). V gave up 3 bases and J gave up 8 bases, with 10 bases separating them. The CDR3 region is CAWRGEGEKLFF. The CDR3, as DNA: TGTGCCTGGAGGGGAGAAGGAGAAAAACTGTTTTTT. Complete variable domain (other parts from reference TRBV30 and TRBJ1-4): SQTIHQWPATLVQPVGSPLSLECTVEGTSNPNLYWYRQAAGRGLQLLFYSVGIGQISSEVPQNLSASRPQDRQFILSSKKLLLSDSGFYLCAWRGEGEKLFFGSGTQLSVL.

This clonotype was recorded at least ten times. The chain carries TRBV2 and TRBJ1-2; 8 bases agree with TRBD1. The CDR3 consists of 10 residues. V shed 6 bases and J 14 bases; nucleotides not matched to a gene: 5. Germline-derived CDR1 and CDR2 are SNHLY and FYNNEI. The CDR3 nucleotides read TGTGCCAGCAGGGGACAGGTGGATACCTTC. Encoded protein: CASRGQVDTF.

This clonotype is medium-sized in the sample. This chain uses TRBV9 with TRBJ1-1; D is perhaps TRBD1 (5 bases). CDR1 is SGDLS and CDR2 is YYNGEE in the germline V gene. The CDR3 length is 14 residues. The germline V and J ends were trimmed by 2 bases and 7 bases, with 15 bases remaining between them. The DNA for the CDR3 is TGTGCCAGCAGCGTGGACACCTACTTGGATGAAGCTTTCTTT. Translating it yields CASSVDTYLDEAFF.

This clonotype was counted ten times or more. This chain uses TRBV7-8 with TRBJ2-5, with 8 bases aligning to TRBD2. Germline V CDR1 and CDR2: SGHVS, FQNEAQ. CDR3 length equals 13 residues. After removal of 3 bases from V and 5 bases from J, the junction contained 2 bases not matched to a gene. DNA of the CDR3: TGTGCCAGCAGCTTTGCTAGCGGGGAGACCCAGTACTTC. The encoded protein is CASSFASGETQYF.

This clonotype was found many times. The V call is TRBV19, the J call TRBJ2-5, with TRBD1 matching over 11 bases. The CDR3 is 16 residues long. Germline CDR1 LNHDA, CDR2 SQIVND (reference sequence). The ends lost 5 bases at V and 4 bases at J; junction bases unmatched: 9. DNA for the CDR3: TGTGCCAGTAGTGTCAACCCGGGACAGGGGGGAGAGACCCAGTACTTC. Protein product: CASSVNPGQGGETQYF.

This chain connects TRBV30 to TRBJ2-7; the D is unclear. The CDR3 extends over 11 amino acids. The germline V and J ends were trimmed by 1 base and 7 bases, with 8 bases remaining between them. CDR1 and CDR2 (germline): GTSNPN, SVGIG (reference sequence). Here the CDR3 DNA reads TGTGCCTGGAGTGGTTCGAGGGAGCAGTACTTC. This codes for CAWSGSREQYF.

This sequence joins TRBV5-1 and TRBJ2-3; D ambiguous. The CDR3 has 13 residues. The germline gives CDR1 SGHRS, CDR2 YFSETQ. Trimming stripped 0 bases from V and 1 base from J, with 3 bases between. The DNA of the CDR3 is TGCGCCAGCAGCTTGGAAGGCACAGATACGCAGTATTTT. Translation gives CASSLEGTDTQYF. Full variable domain (rest looked up from reference TRBV5-1 and TRBJ2-3): KAGVTQTPRYLIKTRGQQVTLSCSPISGHRSVSWYQQTPGQGLQFLFEYFSETQRNKGNFPGRFSGRQFSNSRSEMNVSTLELGDSALYLCASSLEGTDTQYFGPGTRLTVL.

The chain is built from TRBV3-1 and TRBJ1-6; D call uncertain. V shed 3 bases and J shed 6 bases, with 9 bases lying between them. This CDR3 comprises 14 residues. Germline V gene lookup returns CDR1 LGHDT and CDR2 YNNKEL (reference sequence). The CDR3 sequence is CASSHERFNSPLHF. CDR3 coding DNA: TGTGCCAGCAGCCACGAAAGGTTTAATTCACCCCTCCACTTT.

In this sample, this clonotype turned up a few times. The V call is TRBV14, the J call TRBJ1-2; D call uncertain. Trimming removed 2 bases from V and 2 bases from J, with 6 bases in between. In germline, CDR1 is SGHDN, CDR2 FVKESK. The CDR3 length is 13 residues. In DNA, the CDR3 is TGTGCCAGCAGCCAATTCCTGAACTATGGCTACACCTTC. Its protein product is CASSQFLNYGYTF.

This clonotype was counted many times. This chain joins TRBV6-6 and TRBJ1-5; a possible D gene is TRBD1 (5 bases). Germline V CDR1 and CDR2: MNHNY, SVGAGI (reference sequence). The CDR3 has 17 residues. The V end lost 1 base, the J end lost 0 bases, and 13 bases lay between the germline ends. The CDR3 here is CASSYWGDGGSNQPQHF. In DNA, the CDR3 is TGTGCCAGCAGTTACTGGGGAGATGGGGGTAGCAATCAGCCCCAGCATTTT.